The rows below give T cell receptor beta chains drawn from one sample of a study of T-cell reconstitution after alpha-beta-depleted transplantation in children. Via MiXCR, TCRdb re-called the PCR reads, giving one row per CDR3 protein. The sample contains about 980,000 distinct CDR3 sequences, around 30% of which appear only once. The input for sequencing was PBMCs, mostly from graft donor cells, taken 360 days after TCRalphabeta/CD19-depleted stem cell transplant. These receptors came from a boy less than two years old who had a stem cell transplant for SCID, so the T cells may come from the graft donor. The CDR3 runs from the conserved cysteine through the conserved F or W. D genes are given only for firm matches. Size is stated for part of the rows, as once, few or many counts, or as a class when the clone is expanded.

>TRBJ2-7|-|TRBV4-3|-
TGCGCCAGCAGCCAAGATCTGCTGTACGAGCAGTACTTC
CASSQDLLYEQYF
>TRBJ2-2|few|TRBV10-3|-
TGTGCCATCAGTGAGTCCCCCACCGTGGGGGCCGGGGAGCTGTTTTTT
CAISESPTVGAGELFF
>TRBJ2-7|many|TRBV6-2/TRBV6-3|TRBD2
TGTGCCAGCACCAGAGCGGGGGAAGGTACGAAGCAGTACTTC
CASTRAGEGTKQYF
>TRBJ1-2|few|TRBV10-3|-
TGTGCCATCAGTGACGTACTGGGAAACTATGGCTACACCTTC
CAISDVLGNYGYTF
>TRBJ2-5|few|TRBV7-9|-
TGTGCCAGCAGCTCCCTTCGAGGGAAAGAGACCCAGTACTTC
CASSSLRGKETQYF
>TRBJ1-4|few|TRBV6-1|-
TGTGCCAGCAGTGTGCGGGAGGCAACTAATGAAAAACTGTTTTTT
CASSVREATNEKLFF
>TRBJ2-2|-|TRBV7-6|-
TGTGCCAGCAGCTTACCCGAAGACAGGCCCAACACCGGGGAGCTGTTTTTT
CASSLPEDRPNTGELFF
>TRBJ2-7|-|TRBV28|-
TGTGCCAGCAGCCCAGCGGGGACACCGGCGTCGTGGGGGGCCCTTTCCTACGAGCAGTACTTC
CASSPAGTPASWGALSYEQYF
>TRBJ2-1|many|TRBV6-6|-
TGTGCCAGCAGTTACCGGAGAAATGAGCAGTTCTTC
CASSYRRNEQFF
>TRBJ2-1|-|TRBV2|-
TGTGCCAGCAGTGCAGTGGGGTCGCCCTACAATGAGCAGTTCTTC
CASSAVGSPYNEQFF
>TRBJ1-2|-|TRBV7-2|-
TGTGCCAGCAGCTTAGCTCGGAGGTTGGGCTATGGCTACACCTTC
CASSLARRLGYGYTF
>TRBJ1-6|-|TRBV7-6|-
TGTGCCAGCAGCGCCCTAGGGACACCCGATGTTTCACCCCTCCACTTT
CASSALGTPDVSPLHF
>TRBJ2-7|few|TRBV28|-
TGTGCCAGCAGTAACGACAAAGGATTCCCCTCCGGGTACTTC
CASSNDKGFPSGYF
>TRBJ1-1|few|TRBV5-1|-
TGCGCCAGCAGCTTGAGACGATTGGAGATGCCTTTCTTT
CASSLRRLEMPFF
>TRBJ2-2|few|TRBV29-1|TRBD2
TGCAGCGTGCGGGGGGGCGGCAACACCGGGGAGCTGTTTTTT
CSVRGGGNTGELFF
>TRBJ1-1|-|TRBV12-3/TRBV12-4|-
TGTGCCAGCAGTTTGACGTCGGGGGAAGCTTTCTTT
CASSLTSGEAFF
>TRBJ2-5|-|TRBV12-3/TRBV12-4|-
TGTGCCAGCAGTGGGGGGGACAGTGAACAAGAGACCCAGTACTTC
CASSGGDSEQETQYF
>TRBJ2-3|-|TRBV28|-
TGTGCCAGCAGTTTTCAGCCCACTAGCACAGATACGCAGTATTTT
CASSFQPTSTDTQYF
>TRBJ1-5|-|TRBV20-1|-
TGCAGTGCTAACCCGAGATATAGGGGGTCGGTCGGCAATCAGCCCCAGCATTTT
CSANPRYRGSVGNQPQHF
>TRBJ2-1|few|TRBV4-2|TRBD2
TGTGCCAGCAGCCGGGGGTCGGGGGGGAGCTCCTACAATGAGCAGTTCTTC
CASSRGSGGSSYNEQFF
>TRBJ2-3|-|TRBV28|-
TGTGCCAGCAGTTTAGGGTGGGGGCCTTATACAGATACGCAGTATTTT
CASSLGWGPYTDTQYF
>TRBJ2-1|few|TRBV20-1|TRBD1
TGCAGTGCTAGAAAAGGGGGCCGCAATGAGCAGTTCTTC
CSARKGGRNEQFF
>TRBJ1-1|-|TRBV6-6|TRBD1
TGTGCCAGCGTACAGGGGGTAACTGAAGCTTTCTTT
CASVQGVTEAFF
>TRBJ2-3|-|TRBV3-1|TRBD1
TGTGCCAGCAGCCGCGGACAGGGGCCCCCCACAGATACGCAGTATTTT
CASSRGQGPPTDTQYF
>TRBJ1-5|-|TRBV11-2|-
TGTGCCAGCAGCACCACGGGACGGAACAATCAGCCCCAGCATTTT
CASSTTGRNNQPQHF
>TRBJ2-1|-|TRBV3-1|TRBD2
TGTGCCAGCAGCCAACCGGTGGGACTAGCGGGAGCGGGGGGTTACAATGAGCAGTTCTTC
CASSQPVGLAGAGGYNEQFF
>TRBJ2-3|once|TRBV5-1|-
TGCGCCAGCAGCTTGGCCTTCCGTGACTTCCACTCTAGCACAGATACGCAGTATTTT
CASSLAFRDFHSSTDTQYF
>TRBJ2-1|few|TRBV24-1|-
TGTGCCACCAGTGGCGGGGGCCCCCTCTATGAGCAGTTCTTC
CATSGGGPLYEQFF
>TRBJ1-4|-|TRBV3-1|-
TGTGCCAGCAGCCAAAGTCTCAGGGGTACAACTAATGAAAAACTGTTTTTT
CASSQSLRGTTNEKLFF
>TRBJ2-7|-|TRBV3-1|-
TGTGCCAGCAGAAGGGGGTTGAAGGGCTACGAGCAGTACTTC
CASRRGLKGYEQYF
>TRBJ2-7|many|TRBV29-1|TRBD1
TGCAGCGTGGGACAGGGCCCCTTCTCCTACGAGCAGTACTTC
CSVGQGPFSYEQYF
>TRBJ1-5|few|TRBV30|-
TGTGCCTGGAGTGTGGGGGCTGGCAATCAGCCCCAGCATTTT
CAWSVGAGNQPQHF
>TRBJ1-2|few|TRBV20-1|-
TGCAGTGCTAGGGACTGGGGGTGGGGCTCGGCCTATGGCTACACCTTC
CSARDWGWGSAYGYTF
>TRBJ1-5|few|TRBV6-2/TRBV6-3|-
TGTGCCAGCAGTCCCGGGACAAGGGATCAGCCCCAGCATTTT
CASSPGTRDQPQHF
>TRBJ1-2|-|TRBV25-1|-
TGTGCCAGCAGTGAACCCCAGGAGGGCTATGGCTACACCTTC
CASSEPQEGYGYTF
>TRBJ2-5|-|TRBV5-1|TRBD1
TGCGCCAGCAGCTTATCGGGACAGGGGGCGGAGACCCAGTACTTC
CASSLSGQGAETQYF
>TRBJ2-5|-|TRBV5-1|TRBD1
TGCGCCAGCAGCTTACCCTTACTGGACAGGCAAAACCAAGAGACCCAGTACTTC
CASSLPLLDRQNQETQYF
>TRBJ2-1|few|TRBV20-1|TRBD2
TGCAGTGCTAGAGATCCACTAGCGTCGAACAATGAGCAGTTCTTC
CSARDPLASNNEQFF
>TRBJ2-1|few|TRBV29-1|-
TGCAGCGTTGAAGGCAGGCCCCGTATGGGTGAGCAGTTCTTC
CSVEGRPRMGEQFF
>TRBJ2-5|few|TRBV5-1|-
TGCGCCAGCAGTCCCAACAAACTTAGAGCGACCCAGTACTTC
CASSPNKLRATQYF
>TRBJ2-1|-|TRBV9|TRBD1
TGTGCCAGCAGCGGACTGACAGGGTCGTACAATGAGCAGTTCTTC
CASSGLTGSYNEQFF
>TRBJ2-5|few|TRBV29-1|TRBD1
TGCAGCGTTGAGGGAGGGACAGGGGGCTTTGAGACCCAGTACTTC
CSVEGGTGGFETQYF
>TRBJ2-3|many|TRBV6-1|-
TGTGCCAGCAGCCGGGGTACCACAGATACGCAGTATTTT
CASSRGTTDTQYF
>TRBJ2-7|-|TRBV20-1|-
TGCAGTGCTACGGGGGGACAGCCCTACGAGCAGTACTTC
CSATGGQPYEQYF
>TRBJ1-2|-|TRBV5-1|-
TGCGCCAGCAGCTACCAACAGGGTCCCGGCTATGGCTACACCTTC
CASSYQQGPGYGYTF
>TRBJ2-3|-|TRBV25-1|-
TGTGCCAGCAGGGCACCCATTAGCACAGATACGCAGTATTTT
CASRAPISTDTQYF
>TRBJ2-3|-|TRBV24-1|-
TGTGCCACCAGTGATGGCCCGCTCCACAGGGCTGATACGCAGTATTTT
CATSDGPLHRADTQYF
>TRBJ2-1|once|TRBV5-1|-
TGCGCCAGCAGACCCCAGACGTCGATTTACAATGAGCAGTTCTTC
CASRPQTSIYNEQFF
>TRBJ2-3|-|TRBV9|-
TGTGCCAGCAGCGTAAGGAGGGACGGAAACACAGATACGCAGTATTTT
CASSVRRDGNTDTQYF
>TRBJ2-7|few|TRBV5-1|TRBD2
TGCGCCAGCAGATACTCTAGCGGGGTCTCCTACGAGCAGTACTTC
CASRYSSGVSYEQYF
>TRBJ2-5|-|TRBV12-3/TRBV12-4|TRBD1
TGTGCCAGCAGCGCGGGACAGGCCCAAGAGACCCAGTACTTC
CASSAGQAQETQYF
>TRBJ2-6|-|TRBV13|TRBD2
TGTGCCAGCAGCTCGCCGGGACTAGGGATAGGCTCTGGGGCCAACGTCCTGACTTTC
CASSSPGLGIGSGANVLTF
>TRBJ2-1|-|TRBV5-1|-
TGCGCCAGCAGCTCGGACCAGGGCTCCTACAATGAGCAGTTCTTC
CASSSDQGSYNEQFF
>TRBJ2-3|-|TRBV5-4|-
TGTGCCAGCAGCTTGCCAGTCACAGATACGCAGTATTTT
CASSLPVTDTQYF
>TRBJ2-1|-|TRBV5-1|-
TGCGCCAGCAGCTTGGTCCGGAACAATGAGCAGTTCTTC
CASSLVRNNEQFF
>TRBJ2-7|-|TRBV5-1|-
TGCGCCAGCAGCTTGGGGGACAGTTCCCACAGGACGGTAATTCGGGGGGAGCAGTACTTC
CASSLGDSSHRTVIRGEQYF
>TRBJ2-5|few|TRBV29-1|-
TGCAGCGTTGATTGGGGGTACCGAGAGACCCAGTACTTC
CSVDWGYRETQYF
>TRBJ2-2|few|TRBV29-1|-
TGCAGCGTTGGCCACAGCACCGGGGAGCTGTTTTTT
CSVGHSTGELFF
>TRBJ2-5|-|TRBV18|TRBD1
TGTGCCAGCTCACCGATACAGGGGGTCGGAGAGACCCAGTACTTC
CASSPIQGVGETQYF
>TRBJ1-5|-|TRBV12-3/TRBV12-4|-
TGTGCCAGCAGTCAACAGGGAAGCAATCAGCCCCAGCATTTT
CASSQQGSNQPQHF